This T cell receptor beta chain was identified in a study of cytomegalovirus exposure and HLA in healthy donors (TCRdb year 2017). About the study as a whole: The 666 repertoires of the first cohort and the 120 validation repertoires were produced on the same platform, according to a later analysis. The aim of the study was to test whether cataloging public T cell receptors could identify signatures of past pathogen exposure. Along with the approximately 650-subject first cohort, a separate validation cohort of over 90 different subjects was used. To predict cytomegalovirus infection status, the study combined high-throughput TCR immunosequencing, statistical association of individual TCRs with disease status, and machine learning. What the research found in general, with its limitations: Cytomegalovirus status was reported to be diagnosed by the classifier with high specificity and sensitivity in both the original and validation cohorts. While some public TCRs were present in many individuals, most TCR sequences turned up only very rarely across donors. All 120 or so repertoires were used to score co-occurrence in the validation cohort in a later analysis, because that analysis had no HLA typing for the cohort. In the study, 150 to 200 TCR beta chains were listed as associated with cytomegalovirus. It was suggested by the authors that the approach could potentially be generalized to other disease states and immunological phenotypes. In vitro tests confirmed that a few of the cytomegalovirus-associated TCR beta chains recognize cytomegalovirus antigens. Of the cluster scores, 90% to 95% were above 0 in a later analysis, which found that TCRs clustered in the first cohort also tended to co-occur in the approximately 110 validation repertoires.

Preparation of the library involved the immunoSEQ multiplex PCR assay. The original methods were these. A statistical classification framework was built for diagnosing cytomegalovirus status from the catalog of TCR beta chain sequences. This immuneACCESS table, as held by TCRdb, lists in-frame sequences with V and J called but not all clones. Of the missing ones, under half trace to an unresolved V gene in checked studies; the others have no known cause. V and J calls and clone size follow that table, whereas D and trimming were derived from the DNA. In this sample the table shows 200,000 to 250,000 clones, 87% of which occur a single time. Approximately 12% of the sample lies in the top ten. The donors were included in the validation cohort of 120 subjects, a group kept apart from the roughly 690-subject first cohort. As to this clone: What antigen it recognizes has not been identified. Qualities for individual bases were not recorded, and no much larger clone is one base off.

V and J lose 5 bases and 4 bases, and a span of 9 bases separates them. In the germline V gene (reference sequence), CDR1 corresponds to LNHDA and CDR2 to SQIVND. The CDR3 goes from the cysteine to the phenylalanine over 13 residues. Only the CDR3 portion is preserved as DNA: 39 bases, with reading frame beginning at the first base. Material for sequencing was PBMCs. This TCR was sampled from a man aged 18-30 years in good health and CMV-seropositive. The chain is made from TRBV19 and TRBJ1-3; the D gene cannot be resolved reliably. The sequenced DNA is TGTGCCAGTAGTCTCCCGCGAGGAAACACCATATATTTT. The encoded protein is CASSLPRGNTIYF.